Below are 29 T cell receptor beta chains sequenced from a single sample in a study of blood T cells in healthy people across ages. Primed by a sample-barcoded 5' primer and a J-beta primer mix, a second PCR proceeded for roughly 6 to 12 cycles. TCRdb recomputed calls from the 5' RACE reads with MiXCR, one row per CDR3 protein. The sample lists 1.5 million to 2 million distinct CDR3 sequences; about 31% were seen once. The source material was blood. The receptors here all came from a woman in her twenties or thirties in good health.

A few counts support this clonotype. CDR3 coding DNA: TGTGCCAGCAGCACGGTTGAGCAGTTCTTC. Its protein product is CASSTVEQFF. This chain connects TRBV5-8 to TRBJ2-1; D is unresolved. Between the trimmed V and J ends, which lost 4 bases and 9 bases, there was a span of 5 bases. Germline-derived CDR1 and CDR2 are SGHTS and YDEGEE. The CDR3 is 10 amino acids.

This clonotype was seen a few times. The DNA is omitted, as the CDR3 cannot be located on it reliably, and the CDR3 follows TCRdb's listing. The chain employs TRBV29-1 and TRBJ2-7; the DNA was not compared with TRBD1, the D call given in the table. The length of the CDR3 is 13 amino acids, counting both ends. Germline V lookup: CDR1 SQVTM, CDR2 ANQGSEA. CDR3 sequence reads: CSVAPGTGLEEYF.

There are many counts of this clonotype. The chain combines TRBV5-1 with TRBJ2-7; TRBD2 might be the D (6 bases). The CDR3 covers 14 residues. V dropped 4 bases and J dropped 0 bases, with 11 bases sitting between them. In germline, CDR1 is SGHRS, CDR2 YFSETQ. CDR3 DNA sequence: TGCGCCAGCAGCAGGGACTCGAGCTCCTACGAGCAGTACTTC. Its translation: CASSRDSSSYEQYF.

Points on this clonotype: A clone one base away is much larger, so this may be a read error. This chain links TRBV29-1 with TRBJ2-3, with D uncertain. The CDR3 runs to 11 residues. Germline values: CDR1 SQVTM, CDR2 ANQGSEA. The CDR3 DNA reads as TGCAGCGTTCTAGTTCAGGATACGCGGTATTTT. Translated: CSVLVQDTRYF.

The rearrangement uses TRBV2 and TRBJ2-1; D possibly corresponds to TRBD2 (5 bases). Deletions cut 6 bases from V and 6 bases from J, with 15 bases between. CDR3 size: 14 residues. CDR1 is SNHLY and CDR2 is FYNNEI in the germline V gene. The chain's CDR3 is CASSRTQSGNEQFF. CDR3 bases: TGTGCCAGCAGCCGGACTCAATCGGGCAATGAGCAGTTCTTC.

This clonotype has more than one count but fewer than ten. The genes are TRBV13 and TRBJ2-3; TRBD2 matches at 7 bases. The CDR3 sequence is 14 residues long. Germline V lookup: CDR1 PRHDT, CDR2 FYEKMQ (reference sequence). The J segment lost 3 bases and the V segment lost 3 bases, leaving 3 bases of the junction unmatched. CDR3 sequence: CASSFLSGTDTQYF. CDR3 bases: TGTGCCAGCAGCTTCCTTAGCGGGACAGATACGCAGTATTTT. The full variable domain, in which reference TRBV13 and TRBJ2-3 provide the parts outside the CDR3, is AAGVIQSPRHLIKEKRETATLKCYPIPRHDTVYWYQQGPGQDPQFLISFYEKMQSDKGSIPDRFSAQQFSDYHSELNMSSLELGDSALYFCASSFLSGTDTQYFGPGTRLTVL.

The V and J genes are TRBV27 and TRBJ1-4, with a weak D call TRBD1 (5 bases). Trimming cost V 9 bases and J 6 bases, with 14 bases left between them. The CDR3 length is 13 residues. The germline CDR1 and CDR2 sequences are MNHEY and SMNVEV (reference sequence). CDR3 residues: CARTGRGDEKLFF. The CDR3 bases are TGTGCCAGGACGGGGAGAGGGGATGAAAAACTGTTTTTT.

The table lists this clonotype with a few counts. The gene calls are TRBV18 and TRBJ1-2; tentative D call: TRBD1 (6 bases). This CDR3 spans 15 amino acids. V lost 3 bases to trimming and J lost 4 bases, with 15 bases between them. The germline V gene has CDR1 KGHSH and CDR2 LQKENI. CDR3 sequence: CASSPQGTKRYGYTF. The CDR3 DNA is TGTGCCAGCTCACCGCAGGGGACGAAACGCTATGGCTACACCTTC. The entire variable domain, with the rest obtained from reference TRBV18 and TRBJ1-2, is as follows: NAGVMQNPRHLVRRRGQEARLRCSPMKGHSHVYWYRQLPEEGLKFMVYLQKENIIDESGMPKERFSAEFPKEGPSILRIQQVVRGDSAAYFCASSPQGTKRYGYTFGSGTRLTVV.

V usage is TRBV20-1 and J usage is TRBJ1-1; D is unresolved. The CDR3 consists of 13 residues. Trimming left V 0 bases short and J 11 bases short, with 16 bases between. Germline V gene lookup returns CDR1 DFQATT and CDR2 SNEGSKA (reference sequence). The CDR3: CSARDLRIKPAFF. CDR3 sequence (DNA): TGCAGTGCTAGAGATCTCAGGATAAAACCCGCTTTCTTT.

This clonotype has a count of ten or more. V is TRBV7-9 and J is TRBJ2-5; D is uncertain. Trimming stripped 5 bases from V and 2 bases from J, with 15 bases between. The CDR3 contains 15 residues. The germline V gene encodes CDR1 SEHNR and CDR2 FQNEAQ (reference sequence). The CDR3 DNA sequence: TGTGCCAGCAGCCCCAGACCGACCCCACAAGAGACCCAGTACTTC. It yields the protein CASSPRPTPQETQYF.

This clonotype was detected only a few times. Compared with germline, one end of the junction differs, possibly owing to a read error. CDR3: CASNLRTRGTDTQYF. The CDR3 DNA reads as TGTGCCAGCAATTTAAGGACTAGAGGCACAGATACGCAGTATTTT. V and J are TRBV27 and TRBJ2-3, with 7 bases aligning to TRBD2. Germline assignment: CDR1 MNHEY and CDR2 SMNVEV (reference sequence). This CDR3 is built from 15 residues.

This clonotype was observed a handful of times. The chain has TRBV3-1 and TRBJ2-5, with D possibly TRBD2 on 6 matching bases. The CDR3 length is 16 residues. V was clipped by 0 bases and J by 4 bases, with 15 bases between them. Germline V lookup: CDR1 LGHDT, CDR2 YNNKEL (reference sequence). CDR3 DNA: TGTGCCAGCAGCCAAGAGATCCTAGCGACCCTAGAGACCCAGTACTTC. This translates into CASSQEILATLETQYF.

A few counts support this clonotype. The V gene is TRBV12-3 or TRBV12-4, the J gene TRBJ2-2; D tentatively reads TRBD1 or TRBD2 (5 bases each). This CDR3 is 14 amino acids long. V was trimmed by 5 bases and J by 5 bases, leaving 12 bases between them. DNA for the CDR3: TGTGCCAGCAGTGGGTCGTGGGGGACCGGGGAGCTGTTTTTT. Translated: CASSGSWGTGELFF.

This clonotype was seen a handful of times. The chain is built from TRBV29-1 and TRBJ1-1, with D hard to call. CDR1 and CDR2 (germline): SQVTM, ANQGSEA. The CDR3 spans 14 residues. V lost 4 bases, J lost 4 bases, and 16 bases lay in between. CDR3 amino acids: CSVARGWVGTEAFF. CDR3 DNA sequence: TGCAGCGTTGCCCGAGGTTGGGTGGGCACTGAAGCTTTCTTT.

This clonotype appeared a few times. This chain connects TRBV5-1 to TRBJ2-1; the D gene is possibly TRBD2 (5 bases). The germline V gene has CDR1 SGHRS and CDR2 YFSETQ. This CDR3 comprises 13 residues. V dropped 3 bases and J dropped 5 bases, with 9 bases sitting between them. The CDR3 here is CASSSDWNNEQFF. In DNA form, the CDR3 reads TGCGCCAGCAGCTCGGACTGGAACAATGAGCAGTTCTTC.

The CDR3 sequence is CASSANVGTEAFF. CDR3 in DNA: TGTGCCAGCAGCGCGAACGTCGGCACTGAAGCTTTCTTT. The V call is TRBV7-3, the J call TRBJ1-1; D call uncertain. Germline CDR1 and CDR2: SGHTA and FQGTGA. V lost 5 bases, J lost 4 bases, and 11 bases lay in between. The length of the CDR3 is 13 residues. Using reference TRBV7-3 and TRBJ1-1 for the parts outside the CDR3, the full variable domain is GAGVSQTPSNKVTEKGKYVELRCDPISGHTALYWYRQSLGQGPEFLIYFQGTGAADDSGLPNDRFFAVRPEGSVSTLKIQRTERGDSAVYLCASSANVGTEAFFGQGTRLTVV.

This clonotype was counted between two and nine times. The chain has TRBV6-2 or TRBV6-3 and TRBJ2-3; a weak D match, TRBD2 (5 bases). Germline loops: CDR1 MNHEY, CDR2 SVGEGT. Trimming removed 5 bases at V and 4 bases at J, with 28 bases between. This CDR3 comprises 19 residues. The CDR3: CASSHNPQLPSWGADTQYF. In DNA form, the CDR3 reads TGTGCCAGCAGTCACAACCCACAGTTGCCTAGCTGGGGTGCAGATACGCAGTATTTT.

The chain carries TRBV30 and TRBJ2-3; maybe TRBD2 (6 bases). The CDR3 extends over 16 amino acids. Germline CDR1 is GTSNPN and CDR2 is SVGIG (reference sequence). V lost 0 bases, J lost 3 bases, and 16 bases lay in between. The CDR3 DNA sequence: TGTGCCTGGAGTGTACTACCGGAGGGCATAACAGATACGCAGTATTTT. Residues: CAWSVLPEGITDTQYF. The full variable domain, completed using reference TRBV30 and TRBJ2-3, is SQTIHQWPATLVQPVGSPLSLECTVEGTSNPNLYWYRQAAGRGLQLLFYSVGIGQISSEVPQNLSASRPQDRQFILSSKKLLLSDSGFYLCAWSVLPEGITDTQYFGPGTRLTVL.

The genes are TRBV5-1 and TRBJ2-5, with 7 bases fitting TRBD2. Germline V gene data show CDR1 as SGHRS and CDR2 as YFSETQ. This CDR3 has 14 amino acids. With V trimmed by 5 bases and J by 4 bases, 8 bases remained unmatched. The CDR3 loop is CASSSRGTGETQYF. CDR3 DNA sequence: TGCGCCAGCAGTTCGCGGGGGACCGGAGAGACCCAGTACTTC.

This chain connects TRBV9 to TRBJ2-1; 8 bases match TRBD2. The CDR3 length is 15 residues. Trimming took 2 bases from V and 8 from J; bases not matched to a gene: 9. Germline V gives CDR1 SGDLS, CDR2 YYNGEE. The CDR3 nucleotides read TGTGCCAGCAGCGTGGGACTAGATTTTAGCCATGAGCAGTTCTTC. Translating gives CASSVGLDFSHEQFF.

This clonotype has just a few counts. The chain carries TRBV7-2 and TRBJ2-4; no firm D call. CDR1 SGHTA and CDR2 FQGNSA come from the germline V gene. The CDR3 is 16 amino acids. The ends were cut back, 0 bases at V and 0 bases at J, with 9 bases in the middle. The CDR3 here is CASSLAPLVAKNIQYF. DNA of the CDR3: TGTGCCAGCAGCTTAGCCCCCCTCGTAGCCAAAAACATTCAGTACTTC.

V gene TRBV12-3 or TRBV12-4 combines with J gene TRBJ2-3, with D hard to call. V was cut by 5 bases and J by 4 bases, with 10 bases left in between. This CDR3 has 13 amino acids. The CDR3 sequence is CASSGRVSDTQYF. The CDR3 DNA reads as TGTGCCAGCAGTGGCAGAGTATCAGATACGCAGTATTTT.

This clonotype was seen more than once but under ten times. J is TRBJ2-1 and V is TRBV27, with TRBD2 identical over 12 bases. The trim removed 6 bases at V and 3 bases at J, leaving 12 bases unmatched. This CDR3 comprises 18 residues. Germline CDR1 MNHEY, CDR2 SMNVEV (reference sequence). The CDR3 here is CASSPPLRLAGVYNEQFF. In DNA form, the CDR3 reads TGTGCCAGCAGCCCACCTCTTAGACTAGCGGGAGTCTACAATGAGCAGTTCTTC.

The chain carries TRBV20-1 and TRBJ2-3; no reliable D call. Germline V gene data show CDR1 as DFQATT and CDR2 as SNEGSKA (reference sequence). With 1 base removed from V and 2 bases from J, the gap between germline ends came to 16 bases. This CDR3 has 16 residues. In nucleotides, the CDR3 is TGCAGTGCTAGAGCTTCCTGGATATCGGTCACAGATACGCAGTATTTT. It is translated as CSARASWISVTDTQYF.

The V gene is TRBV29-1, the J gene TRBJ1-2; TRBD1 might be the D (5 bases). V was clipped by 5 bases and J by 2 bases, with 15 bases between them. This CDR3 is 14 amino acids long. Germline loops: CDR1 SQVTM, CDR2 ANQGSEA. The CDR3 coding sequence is TGCAGCGTTCTCCGTCGGGGGTCCAACTATGGCTACACCTTC. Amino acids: CSVLRRGSNYGYTF.

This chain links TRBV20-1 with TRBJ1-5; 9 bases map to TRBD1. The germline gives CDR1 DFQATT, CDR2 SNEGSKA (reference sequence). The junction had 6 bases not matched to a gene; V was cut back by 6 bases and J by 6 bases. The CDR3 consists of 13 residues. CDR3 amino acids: CSAPTGGGQPQHF. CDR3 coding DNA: TGCAGTGCGCCGACAGGGGGGGGTCAGCCCCAGCATTTT.

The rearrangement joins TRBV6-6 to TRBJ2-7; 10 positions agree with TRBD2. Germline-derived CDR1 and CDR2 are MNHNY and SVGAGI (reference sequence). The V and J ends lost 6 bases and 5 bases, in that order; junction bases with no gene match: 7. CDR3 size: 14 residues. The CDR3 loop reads CASRVAGGGDEQYF. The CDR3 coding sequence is TGTGCCAGCAGGGTAGCGGGAGGCGGCGACGAGCAGTACTTC.

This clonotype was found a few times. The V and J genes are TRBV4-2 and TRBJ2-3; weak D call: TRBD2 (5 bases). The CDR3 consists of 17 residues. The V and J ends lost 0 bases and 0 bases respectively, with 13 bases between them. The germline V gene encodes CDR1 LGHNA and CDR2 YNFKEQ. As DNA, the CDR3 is TGTGCCAGCAGCCAAGAGCCCCAAACGGGAAGCACAGATACGCAGTATTTT. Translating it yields CASSQEPQTGSTDTQYF.

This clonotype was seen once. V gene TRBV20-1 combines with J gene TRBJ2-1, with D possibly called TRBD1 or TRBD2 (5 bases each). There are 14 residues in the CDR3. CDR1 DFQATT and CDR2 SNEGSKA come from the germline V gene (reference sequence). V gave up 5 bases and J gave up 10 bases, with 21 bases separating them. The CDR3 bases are TGCAGTGCTTGGGGCCTAGCTTACACCCTCGAGCAGTTCTTC. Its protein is CSAWGLAYTLEQFF.